This TCR beta chain appears in the sequencing data of a study of blood T cell repertoires in COVID-19. Some clones are missing from TCRdb's copy, which holds only in-frame ones; the method was immunoSEQ multiplex PCR. The profile shows over 120,000 clones, roughly 84% of them singletons. V shed 4 bases and J shed 0 bases, with 13 bases lying between them. The CDR3 is made up of 15 amino acids. CDR1 and CDR2 (germline): SGHAT, FQNNGV. V gene TRBV11-2 combines with J gene TRBJ2-7; no clear D. The sequenced material came from peripheral blood. The TCR comes from a woman aged 55-69 years with acute or convalescent COVID-19. The CDR3 DNA is TGTGCCAGCAGCTCCCTACAGACGAGCTCCTACGAGCAGTACTTC. Its translation is CASSSLQTSSYEQYF.